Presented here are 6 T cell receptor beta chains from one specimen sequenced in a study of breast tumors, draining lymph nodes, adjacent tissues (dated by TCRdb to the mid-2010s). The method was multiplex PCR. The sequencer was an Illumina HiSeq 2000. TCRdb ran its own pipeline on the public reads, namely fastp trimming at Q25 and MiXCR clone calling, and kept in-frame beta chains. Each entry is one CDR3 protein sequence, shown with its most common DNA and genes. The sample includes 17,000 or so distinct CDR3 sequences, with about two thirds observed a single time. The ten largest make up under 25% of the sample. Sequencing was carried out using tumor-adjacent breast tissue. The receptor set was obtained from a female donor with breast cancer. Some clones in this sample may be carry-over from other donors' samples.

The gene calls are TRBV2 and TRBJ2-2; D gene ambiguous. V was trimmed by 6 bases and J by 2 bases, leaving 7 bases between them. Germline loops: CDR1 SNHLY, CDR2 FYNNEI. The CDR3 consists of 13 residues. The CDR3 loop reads CASRNSNTGELFF. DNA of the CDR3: TGTGCCAGCAGGAACAGTAACACCGGGGAGCTGTTTTTT.

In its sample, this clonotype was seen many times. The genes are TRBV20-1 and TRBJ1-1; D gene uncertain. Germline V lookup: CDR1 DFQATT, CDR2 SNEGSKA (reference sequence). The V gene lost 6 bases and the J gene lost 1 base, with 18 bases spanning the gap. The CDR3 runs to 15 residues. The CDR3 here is CSAPIDGRKNTEAFF. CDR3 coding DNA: TGCAGTGCCCCCATCGATGGACGGAAGAACACTGAAGCTTTCTTT.

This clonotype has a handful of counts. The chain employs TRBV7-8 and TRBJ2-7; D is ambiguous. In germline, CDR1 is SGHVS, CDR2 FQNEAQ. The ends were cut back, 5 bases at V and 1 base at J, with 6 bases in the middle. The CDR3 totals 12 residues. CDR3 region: CASSGRSYEQYV. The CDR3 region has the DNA TGTGCCAGCAGCGGACGGTCCTACGAGCAGTACGTC.

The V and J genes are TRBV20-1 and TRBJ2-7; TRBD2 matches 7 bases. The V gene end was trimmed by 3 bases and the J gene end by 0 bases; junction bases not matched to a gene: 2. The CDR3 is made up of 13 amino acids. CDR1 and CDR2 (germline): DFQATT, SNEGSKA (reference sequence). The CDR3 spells CSASGGDSYEQYF. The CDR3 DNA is TGCAGTGCTAGTGGGGGGGACTCCTACGAGCAGTACTTC.

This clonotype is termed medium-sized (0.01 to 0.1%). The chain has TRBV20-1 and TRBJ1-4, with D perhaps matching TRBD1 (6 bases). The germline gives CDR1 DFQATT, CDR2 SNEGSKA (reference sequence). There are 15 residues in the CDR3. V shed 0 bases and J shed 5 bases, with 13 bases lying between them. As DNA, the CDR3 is TGCAGTGCTAGAGATCTAGGGCAGGGGAATGAAAAACTGTTTTTT. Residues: CSARDLGQGNEKLFF.

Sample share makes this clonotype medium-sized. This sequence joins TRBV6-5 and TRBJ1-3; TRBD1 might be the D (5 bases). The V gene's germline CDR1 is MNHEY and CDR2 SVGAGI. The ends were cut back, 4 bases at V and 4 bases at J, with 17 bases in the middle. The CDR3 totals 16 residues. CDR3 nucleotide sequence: TGTGCCAGCAGTTTAACGGGACTACCGATAGGAAACACCATATATTTT. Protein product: CASSLTGLPIGNTIYF.